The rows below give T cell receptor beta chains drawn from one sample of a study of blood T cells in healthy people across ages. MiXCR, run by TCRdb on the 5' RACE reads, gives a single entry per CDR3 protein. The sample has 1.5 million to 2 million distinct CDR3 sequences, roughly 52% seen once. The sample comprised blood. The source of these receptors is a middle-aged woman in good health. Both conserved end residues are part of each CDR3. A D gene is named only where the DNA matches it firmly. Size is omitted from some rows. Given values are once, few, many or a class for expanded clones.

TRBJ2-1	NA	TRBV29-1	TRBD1	CSVDGPGGYNEQFF	TGCAGCGTTGACGGGCCAGGGGGCTATAATGAGCAGTTCTTC
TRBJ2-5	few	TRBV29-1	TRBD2	CSVAGGAGETQYF	TGCAGCGTTGCCGGGGGGGCAGGGGAGACCCAGTACTTC
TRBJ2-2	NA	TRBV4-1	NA	CASSQLLTGAGTGELFF	TGCGCCAGCAGCCAATTACTCACGGGGGCGGGCACCGGGGAGCTGTTTTTT
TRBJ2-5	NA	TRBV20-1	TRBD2	CSARVASGLATQYF	TGCAGTGCTAGAGTGGCTAGCGGGTTGGCGACCCAGTACTTC
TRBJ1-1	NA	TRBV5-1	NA	CASRPDSPRGATTEAFF	TGCGCCAGTCGGCCGGATTCCCCAAGGGGAGCGACCACTGAAGCTTTCTTT
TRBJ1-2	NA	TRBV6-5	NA	CASSYSYDRPNRVNYGYTF	TGTGCCAGCAGTTACTCCTACGACAGGCCGAACCGCGTAAACTATGGCTACACCTTC
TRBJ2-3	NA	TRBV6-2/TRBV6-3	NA	CASSDRPNTDTQYF	TGTGCCAGCAGTGACAGGCCAAACACAGATACGCAGTATTTT
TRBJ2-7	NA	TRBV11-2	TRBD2	CASRERGVSYNEQYF	TGTGCCAGCAGGGAGCGGGGGGTCTCCTACAATGAGCAGTACTTC
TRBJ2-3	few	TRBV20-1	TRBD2	CSARVPGLASFTQYF	TGCAGTGCTAGAGTGCCGGGACTAGCGTCGTTTACGCAGTATTTT
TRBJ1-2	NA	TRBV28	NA	CASNNGRTNYGYTF	TGTGCCAGCAATAATGGCCGGACAAACTATGGCTACACCTTC
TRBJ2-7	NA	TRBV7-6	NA	CASSVDFRPYEQYF	TGTGCCAGCAGCGTAGATTTTCGCCCCTACGAGCAGTACTTC
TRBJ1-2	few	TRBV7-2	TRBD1	CASSLVDRGVGGYTF	TGTGCCAGCAGCTTAGTGGACAGGGGAGTAGGTGGCTACACCTTC
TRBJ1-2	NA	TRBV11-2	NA	CASSSRQSRNYGYTF	TGTGCCAGCAGCTCCCGACAGAGCCGTAACTATGGCTACACCTTC
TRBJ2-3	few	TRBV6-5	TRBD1	CASSYSTGRTDTQYF	TGTGCCAGCAGTTACTCGACAGGGCGCACAGATACGCAGTATTTT
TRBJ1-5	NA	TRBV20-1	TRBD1	CSAAGTGGVNGQPQHF	TGCAGTGCTGCCGGGACAGGGGGCGTAAATGGTCAGCCCCAGCATTTT
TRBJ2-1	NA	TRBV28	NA	CASSLVGGRDNGQFF	TGTGCCAGCAGTTTAGTGGGGGGCAGGGACAATGGGCAGTTCTTC
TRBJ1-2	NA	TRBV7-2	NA	CASTPRGTHGYTF	TGTGCCAGCACCCCGAGAGGGACCCATGGCTACACCTTC
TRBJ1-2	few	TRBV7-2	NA	CASSPDGGYGYTF	TGTGCCAGCAGCCCCGACGGGGGTTATGGCTACACCTTC
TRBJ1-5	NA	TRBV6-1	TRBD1	CASRPGTGGSWSNQPQHF	TGTGCCAGCCGACCCGGGACAGGGGGTAGTTGGAGCAATCAGCCCCAGCATTTT
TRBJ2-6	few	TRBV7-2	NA	CASSLVPMPGLFSGANVLTF	TGTGCCAGCAGCTTAGTCCCCATGCCAGGGCTGTTCTCTGGGGCCAACGTCCTGACTTTC
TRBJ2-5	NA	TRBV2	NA	CASSEGVYKETQYF	TGTGCCAGCAGTGAAGGTGTCTACAAAGAGACCCAGTACTTC
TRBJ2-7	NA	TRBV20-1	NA	CSAKGESPYEQYF	TGCAGTGCTAAGGGGGAATCCCCCTACGAGCAGTACTTC
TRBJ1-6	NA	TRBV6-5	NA	CASKTYLSGNSPLHF	TGTGCCAGCAAAACATACCTCTCAGGGAATTCACCCCTCCACTTT
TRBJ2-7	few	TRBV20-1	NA	CSGQSSYEQYF	TGCAGTGGACAGAGCTCCTACGAGCAGTACTTC
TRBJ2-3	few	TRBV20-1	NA	CSARAPASSLTDTQYF	TGCAGTGCTAGGGCCCCGGCGTCGAGCTTAACAGATACGCAGTATTTT
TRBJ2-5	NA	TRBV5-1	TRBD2	CASSRTSAGETQYF	TGCGCCAGCAGCAGGACTAGCGCGGGAGAGACCCAGTACTTC
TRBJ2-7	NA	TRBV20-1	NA	CSASDAGCEQYF	TGCAGTGCTAGTGATGCGGGGTGCGAGCAGTACTTC
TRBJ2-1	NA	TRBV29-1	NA	CSVGQRVFGGGSNEQFF	TGCAGCGTGGGACAGCGGGTTTTTGGCGGGGGGTCCAATGAGCAGTTCTTC
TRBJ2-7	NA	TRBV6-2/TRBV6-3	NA	CASTSDWTEIPYEQYF	TGTGCCAGCACCTCCGATTGGACAGAAATACCCTACGAGCAGTACTTC
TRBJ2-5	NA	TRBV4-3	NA	CASSQKWTSWTSPHQETQYF	TGCGCCAGCAGCCAAAAATGGACATCCTGGACCAGCCCCCATCAAGAGACCCAGTACTTC
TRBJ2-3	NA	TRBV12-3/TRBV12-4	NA	CASSTLRTDTQYF	TGTGCCAGCAGTACCCTGCGCACAGATACGCAGTATTTT
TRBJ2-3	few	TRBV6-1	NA	CASSFKILSTDTQYF	TGTGCCAGCAGTTTCAAGATCCTGAGCACAGATACGCAGTATTTT
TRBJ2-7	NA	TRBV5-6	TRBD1	CASSWRDRAEQYF	TGTGCCAGCAGCTGGAGGGACAGGGCGGAGCAGTACTTC
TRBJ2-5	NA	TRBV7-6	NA	CASSKGAIALETQYF	TGTGCCAGCAGCAAAGGGGCCATAGCCTTGGAGACCCAGTACTTC
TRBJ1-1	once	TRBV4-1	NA	CASSHSQLRVSEAFF	TGCGCCAGCAGCCACAGTCAGCTCAGGGTATCTGAAGCTTTCTTT
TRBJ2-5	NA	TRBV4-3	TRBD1	CASSQGGRRTGGGETQHF	TGCGCCAGCAGCCAAGGAGGCCGACGGACAGGTGGAGGAGAGACCCAGCACTTC
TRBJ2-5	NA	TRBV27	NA	CASSVAGTQYF	TGTGCCAGCAGTGTCGCAGGGACCCAGTACTTC
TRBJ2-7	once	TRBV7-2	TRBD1	CASTRSQGVAYNEQYF	TGTGCCAGCACCCGATCCCAGGGGGTGGCCTACAATGAGCAGTACTTC
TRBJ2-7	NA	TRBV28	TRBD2	CASSSGLAGHEQYF	TGTGCCAGCAGTTCTGGACTAGCGGGGCACGAGCAGTACTTC
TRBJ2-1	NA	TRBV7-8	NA	CASSLRDARFSNEQFF	TGTGCCAGCAGCTTAAGGGACGCGCGGTTTTCCAATGAGCAGTTCTTC
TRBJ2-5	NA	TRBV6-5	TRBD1	CASSYPEGGRKTQYF	TGTGCCAGCAGTTACCCTGAAGGGGGCAGGAAGACCCAGTACTTC
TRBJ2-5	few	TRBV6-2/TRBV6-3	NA	CASSYGSENQETQYF	TGTGCCAGCAGTTACGGATCAGAAAACCAAGAGACCCAGTACTTC